These T cell receptor beta chains were read from a single sample in a study of beta chain features in type 1 diabetes. Generated by immunoSEQ multiplex PCR, the TCRdb table keeps only in-frame clones and is missing some. The sample yields just over 450,000 clones, approximately 31% seen once. Sequencing input: naive CD4+ T cells from blood. The receptors come from a man between 18 and 29 years old in good health. Each CDR3 is given with its conserved first and last residue. Fields, in order: clone size, D gene, J gene, V gene, CDR3 DNA, CDR3 protein. The D gene is left open where the match is weak. Clone size is given for some rows only: seen once, a few or many times, or a class if the clone is expanded.

clone_size: few
d_call: NA
j_call: TRBJ1-4
v_call: TRBV14
cdr3_nt: TGTGCCAGCAGCCACAGGGGAGACGAAAAACTGTTTTTT
cdr3_aa: CASSHRGDEKLFF

clone_size: NA
d_call: TRBD1
j_call: TRBJ2-5
v_call: TRBV6-5
cdr3_nt: TGTGCCAGCAGTTATTCGGACAGGGGAGAGACCCAGTACTTC
cdr3_aa: CASSYSDRGETQYF

clone_size: few
d_call: NA
j_call: TRBJ2-7
v_call: TRBV29-1
cdr3_nt: TGCAGCGTTGGCCCCCGGGGCGCAACCTACGAGCAGTACTTC
cdr3_aa: CSVGPRGATYEQYF

clone_size: few
d_call: NA
j_call: TRBJ2-5
v_call: TRBV14
cdr3_nt: TGTGCCAGCAGCCAAGCAGGAGGGGGCCGAGAGACCCAGTACTTC
cdr3_aa: CASSQAGGGRETQYF

clone_size: few
d_call: NA
j_call: TRBJ2-7
v_call: TRBV29-1
cdr3_nt: TGCAGCGTTGGGTTCTCCTACGAGCAGTACTTC
cdr3_aa: CSVGFSYEQYF

clone_size: NA
d_call: TRBD2
j_call: TRBJ2-5
v_call: TRBV7-2
cdr3_nt: TGTGCCAGCAGCATGGGACTAGCGGGAGTGGAGACCCAGTACTTC
cdr3_aa: CASSMGLAGVETQYF

clone_size: NA
d_call: NA
j_call: TRBJ1-1
v_call: TRBV7-6
cdr3_nt: TGTGCCAGCAGCTTGGGGCAGGGCACTGAAGCTTTCTTT
cdr3_aa: CASSLGQGTEAFF

clone_size: NA
d_call: NA
j_call: TRBJ1-1
v_call: TRBV7-9
cdr3_nt: TGTGCCAGCAGGGGGGTGAACACTGAAGCTTTCTTT
cdr3_aa: CASRGVNTEAFF

clone_size: NA
d_call: TRBD2
j_call: TRBJ2-5
v_call: TRBV29-1
cdr3_nt: TGCAGCGGCTTCGGGAGGGGACGAGAGACCCAGTACTTC
cdr3_aa: CSGFGRGRETQYF

clone_size: NA
d_call: TRBD2
j_call: TRBJ2-1
v_call: TRBV9
cdr3_nt: TGTGCCAGCAGCGTAGTTGGACAGACTTTGGGACTAGCCCGGGGCAATGAGCAGTTCTTC
cdr3_aa: CASSVVGQTLGLARGNEQFF

clone_size: NA
d_call: TRBD2
j_call: TRBJ2-1
v_call: TRBV7-8
cdr3_nt: TGTGCCAGCAGCACCATGAAACTAGCGGGAGTTTCCTACAATGAGCAGTTCTTC
cdr3_aa: CASSTMKLAGVSYNEQFF

clone_size: NA
d_call: NA
j_call: TRBJ2-3
v_call: TRBV30
cdr3_nt: TGTGCCTGGAGTGTAGAGGGCGGTGATACGCAGTATTTT
cdr3_aa: CAWSVEGGDTQYF

clone_size: few
d_call: TRBD1
j_call: TRBJ2-1
v_call: TRBV25-1
cdr3_nt: TGTGCCAGCAGTGGGACCCCCTCGGGGGGACAGGGCTATGAGCAGTTCTTC
cdr3_aa: CASSGTPSGGQGYEQFF

clone_size: few
d_call: NA
j_call: TRBJ2-7
v_call: TRBV4-2
cdr3_nt: TGTGCCAGCAGCCCGAGGACGTTCGTCGACGAGCAGTACTTC
cdr3_aa: CASSPRTFVDEQYF

clone_size: NA
d_call: TRBD1
j_call: TRBJ2-1
v_call: TRBV9
cdr3_nt: TGTGCCAGCAGCGTAGCTCCAGGGGGCGCATACCCTAATGAGCAGTTCTTC
cdr3_aa: CASSVAPGGAYPNEQFF

clone_size: NA
d_call: NA
j_call: TRBJ1-4
v_call: TRBV15
cdr3_nt: TGTGCCACCAGCAGAGACAGGGCCTACGAAAAACTGTTTTTT
cdr3_aa: CATSRDRAYEKLFF

clone_size: NA
d_call: NA
j_call: TRBJ2-5
v_call: TRBV6-1
cdr3_nt: TGTGCCAGCAGTGAAGAAGGAGAGACCCAGTACTTC
cdr3_aa: CASSEEGETQYF

clone_size: NA
d_call: NA
j_call: TRBJ2-2
v_call: TRBV7-3
cdr3_nt: TGTGCCAGCAGCGTGGATGGAACCGGGGAGCTGTTTTTT
cdr3_aa: CASSVDGTGELFF

clone_size: few
d_call: NA
j_call: TRBJ2-1
v_call: TRBV28
cdr3_nt: TGTGCCAGCAGTTTAGGGAATGAGCAGTTCTTC
cdr3_aa: CASSLGNEQFF

clone_size: NA
d_call: NA
j_call: TRBJ2-2
v_call: TRBV28
cdr3_nt: TGTGCCAGCGGGTCCCGACCCGGGGAGCTGTTTTTT
cdr3_aa: CASGSRPGELFF

clone_size: NA
d_call: NA
j_call: TRBJ2-7
v_call: TRBV29-1
cdr3_nt: TGCAGCGTTGAAGAACAGGGCTACGAGCAGTACTTC
cdr3_aa: CSVEEQGYEQYF

clone_size: few
d_call: TRBD1
j_call: TRBJ2-1
v_call: TRBV7-2
cdr3_nt: TGTGCCAGCAGCTCCGACAGGGGGCGATACAATGAGCAGTTCTTC
cdr3_aa: CASSSDRGRYNEQFF

clone_size: NA
d_call: TRBD1
j_call: TRBJ1-1
v_call: TRBV9
cdr3_nt: TGTGCCAGCAGCGTCCAGGGACAGCTTGCGGGCACTGAAGCTTTCTTT
cdr3_aa: CASSVQGQLAGTEAFF

clone_size: few
d_call: TRBD1
j_call: TRBJ2-7
v_call: TRBV4-1
cdr3_nt: TGCGCCAGCAGCCAAGACAGGGACAGGGGCAACGAGCAGTACTTC
cdr3_aa: CASSQDRDRGNEQYF

clone_size: few
d_call: NA
j_call: TRBJ2-7
v_call: TRBV6-1
cdr3_nt: TGTGCCAGCACAAGAAAGTCCTACGAGCAGTACTTC
cdr3_aa: CASTRKSYEQYF

clone_size: few
d_call: NA
j_call: TRBJ2-7
v_call: TRBV9
cdr3_nt: TGTGCCAGCAGCCTCCCCGGGAGCCACGAGCAGTACTTC
cdr3_aa: CASSLPGSHEQYF

clone_size: NA
d_call: TRBD2
j_call: TRBJ2-1
v_call: TRBV7-6
cdr3_nt: TGTGCCAGCAGCTTACGGGGGGGCACGGGCATTGAGCAGTTCTTC
cdr3_aa: CASSLRGGTGIEQFF

clone_size: few
d_call: NA
j_call: TRBJ2-5
v_call: TRBV15
cdr3_nt: TGTGCCACCAGCAGAGATCCCCCGGGGGCAGGCGAGACCCAGTACTTC
cdr3_aa: CATSRDPPGAGETQYF

clone_size: NA
d_call: NA
j_call: TRBJ1-5
v_call: TRBV30
cdr3_nt: TGTGCCTGGACCGAGGACATGGGTAGCAATCAGCCCCAGCATTTT
cdr3_aa: CAWTEDMGSNQPQHF

clone_size: NA
d_call: NA
j_call: TRBJ2-3
v_call: TRBV25-1
cdr3_nt: TGTGCCAGCAGTGCCTCTAAGAAGGTCGATACGCAGTATTTT
cdr3_aa: CASSASKKVDTQYF

clone_size: few
d_call: NA
j_call: TRBJ1-5
v_call: TRBV27
cdr3_nt: TGTGCCAGCAGTTTATCGTCAATAGAGCCCCAGCATTTT
cdr3_aa: CASSLSSIEPQHF

clone_size: few
d_call: NA
j_call: TRBJ1-2
v_call: TRBV29-1
cdr3_nt: TGCAGCTCAGGAGACAGGAATGGCTACACCTTC
cdr3_aa: CSSGDRNGYTF

clone_size: NA
d_call: NA
j_call: TRBJ1-5
v_call: TRBV6-5
cdr3_nt: TGTGCCAGCAGTTTTACGGGCAATCAGCCCCAGCATTTT
cdr3_aa: CASSFTGNQPQHF

clone_size: few
d_call: TRBD1
j_call: TRBJ2-2
v_call: TRBV18
cdr3_nt: TGTGCCAGCTCACCCCTACAGGGGACGAACACCGGGGAGCTGTTTTTT
cdr3_aa: CASSPLQGTNTGELFF

clone_size: NA
d_call: NA
j_call: TRBJ1-1
v_call: TRBV30
cdr3_nt: TGTGCCTGGAGTGTAGACAGGAACACTGAAGCTTTCTTT
cdr3_aa: CAWSVDRNTEAFF

clone_size: NA
d_call: TRBD1
j_call: TRBJ1-6
v_call: TRBV25-1
cdr3_nt: TGTGCCAGCAGTGGGGACAGTACCTATAATTCACCCCTCCACTTT
cdr3_aa: CASSGDSTYNSPLHF

clone_size: NA
d_call: TRBD1
j_call: TRBJ2-1
v_call: TRBV10-3
cdr3_nt: TGTGCCATCAGGGGACAGGGGGCCGATGAGCAGTTCTTC
cdr3_aa: CAIRGQGADEQFF

clone_size: NA
d_call: NA
j_call: TRBJ2-7
v_call: TRBV10-2
cdr3_nt: TGCGCCAGCAGTTACCTGCGGGACGAGCAGTACTTC
cdr3_aa: CASSYLRDEQYF

clone_size: NA
d_call: NA
j_call: TRBJ2-3
v_call: TRBV5-1
cdr3_nt: TGCGCCAGCAGCTTAGGTTATACGCAGTATTTT
cdr3_aa: CASSLGYTQYF

clone_size: NA
d_call: TRBD1
j_call: TRBJ2-1
v_call: TRBV29-1
cdr3_nt: TGCAGCGCATGGGACAGCTCCTACAATGAGCAGTTCTTC
cdr3_aa: CSAWDSSYNEQFF

clone_size: NA
d_call: NA
j_call: TRBJ2-1
v_call: TRBV9
cdr3_nt: TGTGCCAGCTCGGTTTACAATGAGCAGTTCTTC
cdr3_aa: CASSVYNEQFF

clone_size: few
d_call: NA
j_call: TRBJ1-5
v_call: TRBV2
cdr3_nt: TGTGCCAGCAGTGGGACAGTTTCAAGCGATCAGCCCCAGCATTTT
cdr3_aa: CASSGTVSSDQPQHF